These T cell receptor beta chains were read from a single sample in a study of T cell responses to AZD1222 COVID-19 vaccine. The protocol was immunoSEQ multiplex PCR, while the TCRdb copy is restricted to in-frame clones and leaves out a portion. The table records some 110,000 clones, about 80% of them present only once. Source: peripheral blood, taken on day 0 of AZD1222 vaccination. The receptor set was obtained from an adult in good health. Both conserved end residues are part of each CDR3. Each record gives: J gene, D gene, CDR3 length, V gene, clone size, CDR3 protein, CDR3 DNA. D genes are given only for firm matches. The size of a clone is reported for some rows only, either as once, few or many, or as a class for expanded clones.

TRBJ2-2 TRBD1 18 TRBV7-9 few CASSHPPAGQGNTGELFF TGTGCCAGCAGTCACCCCCCGGCGGGACAGGGTAACACCGGGGAGCTGTTTTTT
TRBJ1-5 . 14 TRBV19 . CASRHGTLNQPQHF TGTGCCAGTAGACACGGGACTCTTAATCAGCCCCAGCATTTT
TRBJ2-5 TRBD1 14 TRBV6-5 . CASSADRVVETQYF TGTGCCAGCAGCGCAGACAGGGTGGTTGAGACCCAGTACTTC
TRBJ1-1 . 13 TRBV18 . CASSQNEGTEAFF TGTGCCAGCTCACAGAATGAAGGCACTGAAGCTTTCTTT
TRBJ1-1 TRBD1 15 TRBV25-1 . CASSTSHRGDTEAFF TGTGCCAGCAGTACCTCTCACAGGGGCGACACTGAAGCTTTCTTT
TRBJ2-3 TRBD2 17 TRBV7-2 . CASSSRIAGGLVYTQYF TGTGCCAGCAGCTCTAGAATAGCGGGGGGTTTAGTATATACGCAGTATTTT
TRBJ2-2 . 13 TRBV5-1 . CASSREYTGELFF TGCGCCAGCAGCAGGGAGTACACCGGGGAGCTGTTTTTT
TRBJ1-5 . 16 TRBV7-8 . CASSLALRGWSQPQHF TGTGCCAGCAGCTTAGCGCTGAGGGGTTGGAGTCAGCCCCAGCATTTT
TRBJ2-5 TRBD2 16 TRBV7-6 . CASSRSTSGAKETQYF TGTGCCAGCAGCCGTAGTACTAGCGGGGCGAAAGAGACCCAGTACTTC
TRBJ1-1 . 14 TRBV30 . CAWSVGSLNTEAFF TGTGCCTGGAGTGTGGGCAGCCTGAACACTGAAGCTTTCTTT